This is a list of T cell receptor beta chains from one sample in a study of CD8+ T cells in alopecia areata. This table comes from immunoSEQ multiplex PCR, and its TCRdb copy is limited to in-frame clones, with some not included. The sample carries over 120,000 clones, nearly 55% recorded once. The input for sequencing was CD8+ T cells sorted from blood, taken at week 4, from a patient treated with tofacitinib. The receptors were gathered from a human donor with alopecia areata. Each CDR3 is given with its conserved first and last residue. Fields, in order: V gene, CDR3 protein.

v_call: TRBV7-8; cdr3_aa: CASSLRLEVGDTQYF
v_call: TRBV30; cdr3_aa: CAWSVKGVVYEQYF
v_call: TRBV29-1; cdr3_aa: CSVDPGGLADTQYF
v_call: TRBV29-1; cdr3_aa: CSARDSSYEQYF
v_call: TRBV7-8; cdr3_aa: CASRGWGLGETQYF
v_call: TRBV25-1; cdr3_aa: CASSERTSGGTDTQYF
v_call: TRBV27; cdr3_aa: CASSLFGGANSPLHF
v_call: TRBV25-1; cdr3_aa: CASSAGTGGYEQYF
v_call: TRBV13; cdr3_aa: CASSFRTDNNSPLHF
v_call: TRBV30; cdr3_aa: CAWSVSNEQYF
v_call: TRBV10-3; cdr3_aa: CATRQIPEGVDSPLHF
v_call: TRBV6-5; cdr3_aa: CASSSGSNRHEQYF
v_call: TRBV5-1; cdr3_aa: CASSIGQMNTEAFF
v_call: TRBV6-1; cdr3_aa: CASSLPESYEQYF
v_call: TRBV5-1; cdr3_aa: CASSYDRGTDTQYF
v_call: TRBV6-1; cdr3_aa: CASGGAQETQYF
v_call: TRBV4-3; cdr3_aa: CASSQAPGEDTQYF
v_call: TRBV9; cdr3_aa: CASSVGDSYEQYF
v_call: TRBV4-2; cdr3_aa: CASSQDPAGVPYEQYF
v_call: TRBV19; cdr3_aa: CASSIEWDTAYEQYF
v_call: TRBV19; cdr3_aa: CASSPQQGARTEAFF
v_call: TRBV9; cdr3_aa: CASSVDSSNQPQHF
v_call: TRBV7-9; cdr3_aa: CASRTGNDYGYTF
v_call: TRBV30; cdr3_aa: CAWSGLVALELFF
v_call: TRBV30; cdr3_aa: CACTNSYEQYF
v_call: TRBV6-5; cdr3_aa: CASSPSNVLTF
v_call: TRBV5-6; cdr3_aa: CASTPGPMNTEAFF
v_call: TRBV27; cdr3_aa: CASSFSGQREAFF
v_call: TRBV11-1; cdr3_aa: CASSPSGEGSQETQYF
v_call: TRBV13; cdr3_aa: CASSSPGTENIQYF
v_call: TRBV11-2; cdr3_aa: CASADSSQETQYF
v_call: TRBV30; cdr3_aa: CAFHSGETLNEQFF
v_call: TRBV5-1; cdr3_aa: CASSLTADYQETQYF
v_call: TRBV29-1; cdr3_aa: CSVPKSGVTEAFF
v_call: TRBV4-1; cdr3_aa: CASSRTGTEAFF
v_call: TRBV7-7; cdr3_aa: CASSSSAGQGKGSPLHF
v_call: TRBV27; cdr3_aa: CASSLVGGEQYF
v_call: TRBV6-1; cdr3_aa: CASSEPGSTDTQYF
v_call: TRBV5-6; cdr3_aa: CASSLLEWKENYEQYF
v_call: TRBV5-1; cdr3_aa: CASSSRGDNEQFF
v_call: TRBV30; cdr3_aa: CAWSVESNQPQHF
v_call: TRBV5-1; cdr3_aa: CASRTGTSGYTF
v_call: TRBV12-5; cdr3_aa: CASGLDSVWPQHF
v_call: TRBV27; cdr3_aa: CASSRPGQGGSTGELFF
v_call: TRBV4-3; cdr3_aa: CASSQGLSYEQYF
v_call: TRBV7-9; cdr3_aa: CASSLNKGTEAFF